These 32 T cell receptor beta chains share one sample of origin, sequenced in a study of blood T cell repertoires in COVID-19. Here immunoSEQ multiplex PCR was the method, and the copy in TCRdb shows in-frame clones only, minus some. The sample yields roughly 33,000 clones, 70% to 80% seen once. Sequencing used peripheral blood. These TCRs come from a woman aged 60-75 years with acute or convalescent COVID-19.

This clone showed up just once. The chain couples TRBV9 to TRBJ2-5; 9 positions match TRBD1. Per the germline V gene, CDR1 is SGDLS and CDR2 is YYNGEE. The CDR3 has 16 amino acids. V trimming: 0 bases; J trimming: 2 bases; junction bases outside the gene matches: 5. CDR3 coding DNA: TGTGCCAGCAGCGTAGGACAGGGGGGTGGGCAAGAGACCCAGTACTTC. It codes for CASSVGQGGGQETQYF.

V gene TRBV5-5 combines with J gene TRBJ2-1, with D unresolved. The CDR3 is 14 residues long. Deletions cut 0 bases from V and 0 bases from J, with 4 bases between. Per germline, CDR1 SGHKS and CDR2 YYEKEE (reference sequence). DNA of the CDR3: TGTGCCAGCAGCTTGGTTAGCTCCTACAATGAGCAGTTCTTC. Amino acids: CASSLVSSYNEQFF. The complete variable domain, with remaining parts taken from reference TRBV5-5 and TRBJ2-1, reads DAGVTQSPTHLIKTRGQQVTLRCSPISGHKSVSWYQQVLGQGPQFIFQYYEKEERGRGNFPDRFSARQFPNYSSELNVNALLLGDSALYLCASSLVSSYNEQFFGPGTRLTVL.

V gene TRBV19 combines with J gene TRBJ1-5, with 7 bases matching TRBD1. This CDR3 contains 14 residues. Germline CDR1 reads LNHDA; CDR2 reads SQIVND (reference sequence). Unmatched junction bases numbered 12, after V lost 11 bases and J lost 5 bases. The CDR3 reads CAAKQGNEDQPQHF. DNA of the CDR3: TGTGCCGCTAAACAGGGGAATGAGGATCAGCCCCAGCATTTT.

The V gene is TRBV28, the J gene TRBJ2-7; unclear D gene. Looked up from germline, CDR1 is MDHEN and CDR2 is SYDVKM. V was cut by 2 bases and J by 2 bases, with 13 bases left in between. CDR3 length: 15 amino acids. This CDR3 reads CASSLSPRLPYEQYF. CDR3 sequence (DNA): TGTGCCAGCAGTTTAAGCCCGAGATTACCCTACGAGCAGTACTTC.

The sample holds a few counts of this clone. This chain connects TRBV27 to TRBJ1-5; D remains unclear. The CDR3 runs to 15 residues. Germline CDR1 reads MNHEY; CDR2 reads SMNVEV (reference sequence). The V end lost 0 bases, the J end lost 7 bases, and 13 bases lay between the germline ends. This chain's CDR3 is CASSLSWQSNQPQHF. The DNA for the CDR3 is TGTGCCAGCAGTTTATCGTGGCAGTCCAACCAGCCCCAGCATTTT.

The table lists this clone with a few counts. This chain uses TRBV4-1 with TRBJ2-7, with TRBD1 identical over 8 bases. V gave up 1 base and J gave up 0 bases; unmatched junction bases: 2. Germline V gene data show CDR1 as MGHRA and CDR2 as YSYEKL. The CDR3 covers 15 residues. The CDR3 bases are TGCGCCAGCAGCCAAGGGACAGGGACCTCCTACGAGCAGTACTTC. Protein: CASSQGTGTSYEQYF.

The chain has TRBV5-1 and TRBJ1-2; D is perhaps TRBD1 (5 bases). Trimming left V 6 bases short and J 2 bases short, with 14 bases between. The CDR3 is made up of 14 amino acids. The germline V gene has CDR1 SGHRS and CDR2 YFSETQ. The CDR3 sequence: CASTHPGGNYGYTF. Here the CDR3 DNA reads TGCGCCAGCACCCACCCCGGGGGGAACTATGGCTACACCTTC.

The chain links TRBV27 to TRBJ1-5; no definite D call. The CDR3 is 15 amino acids. Germline-derived CDR1 and CDR2 are MNHEY and SMNVEV (reference sequence). V gave up 2 bases and J gave up 0 bases, with 8 bases separating them. The CDR3 region is CASSLDQYSNQPQHF. For the CDR3, the DNA is TGTGCCAGCAGTTTAGATCAGTATAGCAATCAGCCCCAGCATTTT.

The chain combines TRBV28 with TRBJ2-7; TRBD1 agrees at 8 bases. V shed 2 bases and J 3 bases; nucleotides not matched to a gene: 3. The length of the CDR3 is 14 residues. Germline CDR1 is MDHEN and CDR2 is SYDVKM. CDR3 bases: TGTGCCAGCAGTTTAACGGACAGGGTCTACGAGCAGTACTTC. This sequence encodes CASSLTDRVYEQYF.

V gene TRBV5-5 combines with J gene TRBJ1-1; the D is unclear. The V gene's germline CDR1 is SGHKS and CDR2 YYEKEE (reference sequence). The CDR3 is made up of 13 amino acids. The ends were cut back, 2 bases at V and 8 bases at J, with 13 bases in the middle. The CDR3 protein is CASSFGPSLEAFF. CDR3 sequence (DNA): TGTGCCAGCAGCTTTGGTCCGAGTCTCGAAGCTTTCTTT.

V gene TRBV4-1 combines with J gene TRBJ1-2, with D possibly being TRBD1 (5 bases). The CDR3 has 14 amino acids. In germline, CDR1 is MGHRA, CDR2 YSYEKL. Trimming shortened V by 4 bases and J by 4 bases, and 13 bases separated the two germline ends. CDR3 coding DNA: TGCGCCAGCAGCCGACAAGGGGTCGGCTATGGCTACACCTTC. This sequence encodes CASSRQGVGYGYTF.

The gene calls are TRBV30 and TRBJ1-4, with D possibly TRBD1 on 5 matching bases. Trimming pared 5 bases from V and 7 bases from J, leaving 14 bases between. Germline CDR1 GTSNPN, CDR2 SVGIG (reference sequence). This CDR3 region has 13 residues. Written as DNA, the CDR3 is TGTGCCTGGGCCCCGGGGGATGGTGAAAAACTGTTTTTT. It specifies CAWAPGDGEKLFF.

This rearrangement joins TRBV9 to TRBJ2-3; D may be TRBD1 (6 bases). This CDR3 has 16 amino acids. Germline V gene sequence: CDR1 SGDLS, CDR2 YYNGEE. Deletions cut 3 bases from V and 2 bases from J, with 16 bases between. The CDR3 sequence is CASSDPIGGTTDTQYF. CDR3 DNA: TGTGCCAGCAGCGACCCGATAGGGGGAACCACAGATACGCAGTATTTT.

This clone came up once. J is TRBJ2-3 and V is TRBV5-1; D unresolved. V lost 0 bases to trimming and J lost 1 base, with 6 bases between them. The CDR3 is made up of 14 amino acids. Per the germline V gene, CDR1 is SGHRS and CDR2 is YFSETQ. CDR3 protein: CASSLVEGTDTQYF. CDR3 DNA: TGCGCCAGCAGCTTGGTTGAGGGCACAGATACGCAGTATTTT.

The rearrangement joins TRBV7-6 to TRBJ2-5; D perhaps matches TRBD2 (6 bases). The CDR3 has 14 amino acids. The V gene lost 3 bases and the J gene lost 4 bases, with 12 bases spanning the gap. The germline V gene encodes CDR1 SGHVS and CDR2 FNYEAQ. CDR3 nucleotide sequence: TGTGCCAGCAGCTTGAAAGCCGGGAGAGAGACCCAGTACTTC. Translation gives CASSLKAGRETQYF. Filled out from reference TRBV7-6 and TRBJ2-5, the complete variable domain reads GAGVSQSPRYKVTKRGQDVALRCDPISGHVSLYWYRQALGQGPEFLTYFNYEAQQDKSGLPNDRFSAERPEGSISTLTIQRTEQRDSAMYRCASSLKAGRETQYFGPGTRLLVL.

This chain links TRBV7-6 with TRBJ2-5; 11 bases agree with TRBD2. Germline V gives CDR1 SGHVS, CDR2 FNYEAQ. The ends lost 5 bases at V and 3 bases at J; junction bases unmatched: 2. This CDR3 is 14 amino acids long. The CDR3 sequence is CASSKLAGEETQYF. In DNA form, the CDR3 reads TGTGCCAGCAGCAAACTAGCGGGGGAAGAGACCCAGTACTTC. Using reference TRBV7-6 and TRBJ2-5 for the parts outside the CDR3, the full variable domain is GAGVSQSPRYKVTKRGQDVALRCDPISGHVSLYWYRQALGQGPEFLTYFNYEAQQDKSGLPNDRFSAERPEGSISTLTIQRTEQRDSAMYRCASSKLAGEETQYFGPGTRLLVL.

The V and J genes are TRBV28 and TRBJ2-7, with a tentative D call TRBD2 (6 bases). This CDR3 has 15 residues. Trimming left V 8 bases short and J 5 bases short, with 22 bases between. Looked up from germline, CDR1 is MDHEN and CDR2 is SYDVKM. This chain's CDR3 is CASVALGGASDEQYF. DNA of the CDR3: TGTGCCAGCGTCGCTTTAGGAGGGGCGTCGGACGAGCAGTACTTC.

To note about this clone: An end of the junction does not agree with germline; a read error may underlie this. J is TRBJ1-4 and V is TRBV6-6; D unclear. This CDR3 region has 15 residues. CDR1 is MNHNY, CDR2 SVGAGI, per germline (reference sequence). CDR3 bases: TGTGCCAGCAGTGACTCGGTCGGAGCTAATGAAAAACTGTTTTTT. Its translation is CASSDSVGANEKLFF.

The chain is built from TRBV14 and TRBJ1-6; 10 nucleotides line up with TRBD1. J was trimmed by 4 bases and V by 5 bases; bases with no gene match: 11. The CDR3 runs 18 residues. Germline V lookup: CDR1 SGHDN, CDR2 FVKESK. CDR3 in amino acids: CASSVGFGTGVYNSPLHF. The CDR3 bases are TGTGCCAGCAGCGTTGGATTCGGGACAGGGGTGTATAATTCACCCCTCCACTTT.

This chain joins TRBV30 and TRBJ2-3; 9 positions match TRBD2. The J segment lost 2 bases and the V segment lost 0 bases, leaving 6 bases of the junction unmatched. CDR1 GTSNPN and CDR2 SVGIG come from the germline V gene (reference sequence). The CDR3 runs 16 residues. CDR3 protein: CAWSVPSGVSTDTQYF. The CDR3 bases are TGTGCCTGGAGTGTACCTAGCGGGGTCTCCACAGATACGCAGTATTTT.

This clone was detected once. The chain combines TRBV6-4 with TRBJ2-3; D is unclear. Trimming left V 6 bases short and J 6 bases short, with 16 bases between. The CDR3 extends over 14 amino acids. Germline lookup yields CDR1 MRHNA and CDR2 SNTAGT. CDR3 DNA sequence: TGTGCCAGCAGCCGCGGCCCCCTTTGGGATACGCAGTATTTT. Translating gives CASSRGPLWDTQYF.

This sequence joins TRBV21-1 and TRBJ1-5. TRBV21-1 is a pseudogene. The CDR3 length is 14 residues. CDR3 DNA sequence: TGTGCCACCTCGAGTGAGGGAAACAATCAGCCCCAGCATTTT. It is translated as CATSSEGNNQPQHF.

V gene TRBV5-1 combines with J gene TRBJ2-1, with 10 bases fitting TRBD2. The length of the CDR3 is 15 residues. The ends lost 4 bases at V and 4 bases at J; junction bases unmatched: 5. Germline CDR1 reads SGHRS; CDR2 reads YFSETQ. The CDR3 coding sequence is TGCGCCAGCAGCCCCGGACTAGCGGTGTACAATGAGCAGTTCTTC. This encodes CASSPGLAVYNEQFF.

Within the sample, this clone is medium-sized. At the DNA level, this CDR3 is encoded by other sequences in the same sample as well. The chain employs TRBV6-5 and TRBJ2-6; no reliable D call. CDR3 length: 13 amino acids. Per germline, CDR1 MNHEY and CDR2 SVGAGI. Trimming shortened V by 4 bases and J by 4 bases, and 5 bases separated the two germline ends. CDR3 in amino acids: CASSSVGANVLTF. The CDR3 coding sequence is TGTGCCAGCAGTTCCGTCGGGGCCAACGTCCTGACTTTC.

This chain's CDR3 is CASSRGGTGGYQETQYF. CDR3 bases: TGTGCCAGCAGCCGAGGGGGGACAGGGGGCTACCAAGAGACCCAGTACTTC. V usage is TRBV5-6 and J usage is TRBJ2-5; TRBD1 matches 12 bases. J gave up 0 bases and V 4 bases, and 7 bases lay outside the gene matches. The CDR3 extends over 17 amino acids. CDR1 is SGHDT and CDR2 is YYEEEE in the germline V gene.

The chain couples TRBV18 to TRBJ2-7, with unresolved D. The germline V gene has CDR1 KGHSH and CDR2 LQKENI. The CDR3 extends over 17 amino acids. The V and J ends lost 0 bases and 0 bases respectively, with 15 bases between them. In DNA form, the CDR3 reads TGTGCCAGCTCACCACCGCCGACAAGCCATTTCTCCTACGAGCAGTACTTC. Translation: CASSPPPTSHFSYEQYF.

V is TRBV7-9 and J is TRBJ1-1; D not resolved. Trimming left V 1 base short and J 6 bases short, with 12 bases between. There are 14 residues in the CDR3. Germline V CDR1 and CDR2: SEHNR, FQNEAQ (reference sequence). CDR3 sequence (DNA): TGTGCCAGCAGCTTAGGGGCCCCCAACGCTGAAGCTTTCTTT. Protein sequence: CASSLGAPNAEAFF.

This chain joins TRBV19 and TRBJ2-1; TRBD1 aligns across 8 bases. The germline gives CDR1 LNHDA, CDR2 SQIVND (reference sequence). V dropped 5 bases and J dropped 8; count of bases not matched to a gene: 8. CDR3 length: 14 amino acids. The CDR3 nucleotides read TGTGCCAGTAGTCTAACAGGGGGTAACGATGAGCAGTTCTTC. It specifies CASSLTGGNDEQFF.

This clone has a handful of counts. The rearrangement joins TRBV2 to TRBJ1-2; D is perhaps TRBD1 (5 bases). V was trimmed by 1 base and J by 4 bases, leaving 7 bases between them. This CDR3 is 13 amino acids long. CDR1 is SNHLY, CDR2 FYNNEI, per germline. CDR3 nucleotides: TGTGCCAGCAGTGAAGGGACATTCTATGGCTACACCTTC. Amino acids: CASSEGTFYGYTF.

This clone was counted between two and nine times. The chain uses TRBV15 and TRBJ2-7; D not resolved. Trimming left V 1 base short and J 3 bases short, with 10 bases between. CDR1 is LNHNV and CDR2 is YYDKDF in the germline V gene (reference sequence). CDR3 length: 14 amino acids. The CDR3 bases are TGTGCCACCAGCAGAGGGCAGGTCGGCTACGAGCAGTACTTC. Translating it yields CATSRGQVGYEQYF.

The rearrangement joins TRBV6-2 or TRBV6-3 to TRBJ1-5; 7 nucleotides line up with TRBD1. Trimming took 0 bases from V and 3 from J; bases not matched to a gene: 8. This CDR3 is built from 17 residues. Germline V lookup: CDR1 MNHEY, CDR2 SVGEGT. The DNA of the CDR3 is TGTGCCAGCAGTTACTCGATTTTAGGGACAGCCAATCAGCCCCAGCATTTT. It translates to CASSYSILGTANQPQHF.

The V call is TRBV18, the J call TRBJ2-3, with 9 nucleotides matching TRBD2. The CDR3 is 15 amino acids. V gave up 5 bases and J gave up 4 bases; unmatched junction bases: 7. Germline loops: CDR1 KGHSH, CDR2 LQKENI. CDR3 DNA: TGTGCCAGCTCATTCCGTAGCGGGGGCGCAGATACGCAGTATTTT. Translation: CASSFRSGGADTQYF.